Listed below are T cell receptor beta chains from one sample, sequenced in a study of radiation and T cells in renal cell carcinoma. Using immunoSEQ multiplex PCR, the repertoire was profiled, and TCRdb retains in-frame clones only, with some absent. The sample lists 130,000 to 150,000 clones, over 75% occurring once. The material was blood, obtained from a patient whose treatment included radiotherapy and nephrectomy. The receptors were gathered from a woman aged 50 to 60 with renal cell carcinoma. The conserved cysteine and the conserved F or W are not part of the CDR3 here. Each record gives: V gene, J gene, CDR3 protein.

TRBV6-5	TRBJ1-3	ASSAGQSGNTIY
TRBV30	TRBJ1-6	ASGGFYNSPLH
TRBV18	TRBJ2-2	ASSPGRGTSAGELF
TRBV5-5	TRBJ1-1	ASSFIGEMNTEAF
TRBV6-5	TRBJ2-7	ASSPGTQPEQY
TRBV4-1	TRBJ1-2	ASSQRTGGEHGYT
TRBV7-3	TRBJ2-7	ASSLGGLDEQY
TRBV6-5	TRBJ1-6	ASSYGRNNSPLH
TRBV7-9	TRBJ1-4	ASSPPVGTGPDKLF
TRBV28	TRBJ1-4	ASSWPGSNEKLF
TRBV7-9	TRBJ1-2	ASSRQGLEGYT
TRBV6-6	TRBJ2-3	ASQRGAPSDTQY
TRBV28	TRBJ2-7	ASSGRGQRPYEQY
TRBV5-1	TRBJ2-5	ASSLNAPQETQY
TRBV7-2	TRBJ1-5	ASSLVPNSNQPQH
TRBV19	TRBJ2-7	ASSGQGASYEQY
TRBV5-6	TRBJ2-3	ASSLVADTQY
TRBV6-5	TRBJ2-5	ASRGTAEETQY
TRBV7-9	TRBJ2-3	ASSPRTGTTDTQY
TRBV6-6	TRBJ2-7	ASSGRERGEQY
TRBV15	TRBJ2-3	ATKAQGGTDTQY
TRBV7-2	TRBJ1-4	ASSLVGTEGGKLF
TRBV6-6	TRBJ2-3	ASSYSGGASDTQY
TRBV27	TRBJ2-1	ASSLAGFYNEQF
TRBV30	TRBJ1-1	AWSRDSWTEAF
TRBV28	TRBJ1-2	ASRGGGLMVVGYT
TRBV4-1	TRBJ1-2	ASSQGERTYGYT
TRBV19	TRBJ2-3	ASAMDTQY
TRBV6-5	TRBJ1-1	ASSPIFELNTEAF
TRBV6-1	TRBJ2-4	ATLLDLAKNIQY
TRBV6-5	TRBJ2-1	ASSYSSYNEQF
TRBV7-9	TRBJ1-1	ASSSGQRNTEAF
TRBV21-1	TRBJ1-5	ASSKLPGNQPQH
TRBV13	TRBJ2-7	ASSLSRDSYEQY
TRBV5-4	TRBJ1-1	ASSLRLGDTEAF
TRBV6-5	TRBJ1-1	ASRYGQGYTEAF
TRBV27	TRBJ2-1	ASSLSGTSGGNEQF
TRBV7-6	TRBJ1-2	ASSNSITYT
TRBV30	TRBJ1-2	AWAWEYGYT
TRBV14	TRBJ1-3	ASSQLDREVRSGNTIY
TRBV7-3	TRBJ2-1	ASSPGLAGSAYNEQF
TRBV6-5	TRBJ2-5	ASSYSGYNLKETQY
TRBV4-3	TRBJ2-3	ASSQDRSTDTQY
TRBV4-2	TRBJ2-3	ASSQGSGGPQYTQY
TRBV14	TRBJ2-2	ASSQIAAGGTGELF
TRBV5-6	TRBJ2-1	ASSWGRRSEQF